This T cell receptor beta chain was captured by sequencing in a study of tumor-infiltrating lymphocytes in primary liver carcinoma listed by TCRdb under 2017. About the investigation overall: Five patients with histopathologically diagnosed primary liver carcinoma underwent surgical resection in China between late 2015 and early 2016. Tumors of the five patients were stage T1-T3 N0M0 with maximum diameters of about 4 to 10 cm. Roughly 3.5 to 8 million productive TCRbeta reads were obtained per sample, and no significant difference in read depth was found between tissue types. TCRbeta repertoire sequencing, expression microarrays and whole-exome sequencing were combined in the study across five regions of each liver tumor, with adjacent normal tissue and blood also included. A total of roughly 35 specimens from 5 patients, comprising some 25 tumor regions, 5 adjacent noncancerous liver tissues and 5 peripheral blood samples, were covered by TCRbeta repertoire sequencing. Of the five patients (three men and two women, aged 30 to 69 years), four had hepatocellular carcinoma and one had combined HCC and intrahepatic cholangiocarcinoma. Reproducibility between technical replicate repertoires was high, with correlation coefficients above 0.95 and mean shared-clone rates about 0.9.

Starting from approximately 0.5 ug total RNA, TCRbeta-specific cDNA was produced by reverse transcription with a constant-region primer and ProtoScript II reverse transcriptase. Construction of the TCRbeta libraries relied on three nested rounds of multiplex PCR, following a slightly modified ARM-PCR procedure. Multiplex TRBV1-TRBV30 forward primers and a Cbeta reverse primer were used in the first two PCR rounds, each of which was run for 10 cycles. Sample barcodes and Illumina adapters were attached in a final 25-cycle PCR using Deep VentR polymerase. Before sequencing, amplicons of 200-500 bp were gel-purified using a QIAquick gel extraction kit. The TCRbeta amplicons were sequenced with 250-bp paired-end reads on an Illumina HiSeq 2500. The study's own analysis went as follows. Reads were quality-trimmed with Trimmomatic v0.33, and paired reads were merged with FLASH v1.2.11 to recover full CDR3 sequences. MiGEC v1.2.1b assigned V, D and J germline segments to the rearranged TCRbeta sequences. VDJtools v1.0.0 computed clonotype statistics and Shannon-Wiener diversity indices. To cut down on sampling bias, every analysis after diversity analysis relied on just the 250 most abundant clonotypes from each sample. TCRdb cleaned the public reads at Q25 with fastp, built clones with MiXCR and kept in-frame beta chains. Under each unique CDR3 protein, matching rows form one entry showing the most common genes and DNA. V and J calls and clone size were set by TCRdb, not the authors. Present in this sample are fewer than 350,000 distinct CDR3 sequences, 65% of which were seen just once. The ten largest account for approximately 9% of the sample.

Overall study outcomes, separate from this receptor: Because the samples were bulk and unsorted, CD4+ and CD8+ T cell repertoires could not be compared. Repertoire overlap was found to be higher between tumor regions (mean about 36%) than between tumor-adjacent (around 17%) or tumor-blood (14%) pairs, consistent with antigen-driven expansion. Because sequencing covered only the TCR beta chain and unpaired alpha chains were not captured, true repertoire diversity is likely underestimated. The top 250 clones accounted for a significantly greater share of the repertoire in tumors than in blood (p = 0.039). Only a few patients were included in the study, and the authors note that the findings should be validated in a larger study.

RNA from unsorted whole blood was extracted with TRIzol reagent, and germline DNA was obtained with the DNeasy Blood & Tissue kit. At the time of sampling, the patients had chronic HBV infection and had not received any treatment. Before surgery, about 4 milliliters of peripheral blood were collected into K2EDTA tubes. To note about this clonotype: No cognate antigen has been identified for it. This clone may be a read error of a much larger clone one base away.

The germline V gene sets CDR1 to MNHEY and CDR2 to SVGAGI. CDR3 length: 13 amino acids, cysteine to phenylalanine. Only the CDR3 region is kept as DNA, spanning 39 bases read in frame from base 1. The germline ends are 11 bases apart after V is trimmed by 5 bases and J by 7 bases. Sequencing used peripheral blood. This chain joins TRBV6-5 to TRBJ1-4; tentative D gene TRBD1, with 5 bases matching. The source of this sequence is a man aged 35 to 55 with primary liver carcinoma and hepatitis B virus infection. The CDR3 protein is CASSRGDGEKLFF. The sequence in DNA is TGTGCCAGCAGTCGAGGGGACGGTGAAAAACTGTTTTTT.